The TCR beta chain described here comes from a study of T cells after yellow fever vaccination. Background on the study: SMART-Seq v4 Ultra Low Input prepared libraries from low-cell fractions. Overall study findings and caveats: The secondary response was weaker, and its peak arrived faster, on day 5 versus 15. There was a small share of clonotypes that showed up in both the CD4 and CD8 compartments. Post-booster repertoires again held most primary-vaccination clones (about 96% CD4, 75% to 90% CD8).

The V gene end was trimmed by 0 bases and the J gene end by 5 bases; junction bases not matched to a gene: 9. Germline V gene lookup returns CDR1 MNHEY and CDR2 SVGEGT. The CDR3 spans 16 residues. TCRdb analysed the 5' RACE reads with MiXCR anew, one entry per CDR3 protein. The sample consists of about 340,000 distinct CDR3 sequences, approximately 3.9% of them appearing once. In regard to this clonotype: No antigen is known for it.

The sequenced sample was PBMCs, obtained 5 days after the yellow fever booster vaccination. The origin of this receptor is a man between 18 and 29 years old who received the YFV17D yellow fever vaccine. V gene TRBV6-2 or TRBV6-3 combines with J gene TRBJ2-7; 8 positions match TRBD2. CDR3: CASSYSFSTSGDEQYF. CDR3 coding DNA: TGTGCCAGCAGTTACTCTTTCTCAACTAGCGGAGACGAGCAGTACTTC.